The source of this T cell receptor beta chain is a study of vaccination effects on CD4 cells after COVID-19. Study-wide results and limits: Only 1 of 255 vaccine-induced clones from healthy vaccinees cross-reacted with common cold coronaviruses.

A word on this clone: Antigen unknown.

Clones were sequenced by immunoSEQ multiplex PCR, and TCRdb holds only the in-frame ones, with some missing. The sample records around 29,000 clones, roughly 71% being singletons. Using viral peptide pools, the ViraFEST assay grew out antigen-specific CD4+ T cells prior to sequencing. The culture ran for about 11 days, and then CD4+ T cells were isolated. Either the BNT162b2 or mRNA-1273 vaccine was given to participants in two doses. Having tested negative for nucleocapsid antibodies, the vaccine recipients showed no prior SARS-CoV-2 infection. PBMC cultures contained two million cells per well, 9.5 to 10 IU/ml IL-2 and around 9.6 ug/ml peptides. The V and J ends lost 8 bases and 11 bases respectively, with 25 bases between them. The CDR3 extends over 15 amino acids. The germline V gene encodes CDR1 GTSNPN and CDR2 SVGIG (reference sequence).

The rearrangement links TRBV30 to TRBJ1-6; perhaps TRBD1 as D (6 bases). The starting material was CD4+ T cells from PBMCs cultured with HCoV-NL63 spike peptides, obtained after COVID-19 vaccination. The source of this sequence is a human donor who received a COVID-19 vaccine. DNA of the CDR3: TGTGCCGGATATGGGGGGCGGCTCAGTGGGGCACCCCTCCACTTT. Its protein product is CAGYGGRLSGAPLHF.